This TCR beta chain was observed in a study of OX40 agonist ivuxolimab in advanced cancers. Broader study findings: Both CD4+ and CD8+ T cell populations in blood had undergone clonal expansion by week 6 at 0.1 to 3.0 mg/kg. Expanded clones belonging to CD8+ T cells outnumbered, on average, those of CD4+. Partial responders receiving 0.1-3.0 mg/kg showed among the lowest clonal expansion.

With respect to this clone: Its antigen is as yet unknown.

CDR3 size: 13 residues. Germline CDR1 is SEHNR and CDR2 is FQNEAQ (reference sequence). V dropped 11 bases and J dropped 7 bases, with 17 bases sitting between them. Profiled with immunoSEQ multiplex PCR; TCRdb holds only in-frame clones, not every one. The sample holds just over 70,000 clones, 84% seen once. This sequence was found in an adult with an advanced solid tumor such as melanoma, head and neck, liver or kidney cancer. The material sequenced was CD4+ or CD8+ T cells sorted from blood, taken in a trial of the OX40 agonist ivuxolimab. V gene TRBV7-9 combines with J gene TRBJ1-4; D is possibly TRBD1 (5 bases). The CDR3 DNA follows: TGTGCCGGAGGCAGGGAAGATACTGAAAAACTGTTTTTT. Translated: CAGGREDTEKLFF.